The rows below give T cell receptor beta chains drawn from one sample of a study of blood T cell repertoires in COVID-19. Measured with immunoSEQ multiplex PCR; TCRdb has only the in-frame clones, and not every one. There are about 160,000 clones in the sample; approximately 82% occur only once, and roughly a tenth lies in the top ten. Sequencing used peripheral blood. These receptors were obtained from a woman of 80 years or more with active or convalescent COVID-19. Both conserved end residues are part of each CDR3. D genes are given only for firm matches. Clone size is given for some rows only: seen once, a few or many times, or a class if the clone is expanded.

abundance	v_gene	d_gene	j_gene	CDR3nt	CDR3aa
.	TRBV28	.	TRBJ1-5	TGTGCCAGCACGATACTAAGGCATCAGCCCCAGCATTTT	CASTILRHQPQHF
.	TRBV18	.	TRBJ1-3	TGTGCCAGCTCACCTTCAGGTTTTAGTTTTGGAAACACCATATATTTT	CASSPSGFSFGNTIYF
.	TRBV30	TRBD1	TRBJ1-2	TGTGCCGGGACAGGGTGGGAGGATGGCTACACCTTC	CAGTGWEDGYTF
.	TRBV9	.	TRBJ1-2	TGTGCCAGCAGCGTGGTAGGCGGCGGCTATGGCTACACCTTC	CASSVVGGGYGYTF
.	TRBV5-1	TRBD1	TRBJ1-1	TGCGCCAGCAGCTCAGGGACAGGGATTATGAACACTGAAGCTTTCTTT	CASSSGTGIMNTEAFF
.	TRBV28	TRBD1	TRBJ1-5	TGTGCCAGCAGCTCTGGGGGACAGGGGATTTGGCAGCCCCAGCATTTT	CASSSGGQGIWQPQHF
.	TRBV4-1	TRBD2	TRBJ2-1	TGCGCCAGCAGCCAGGCGGGACTAGCGGGAAACTACAATGAGCAGTTCTTC	CASSQAGLAGNYNEQFF
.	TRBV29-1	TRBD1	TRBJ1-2	TGCAGCGTTGAAAGGACAGGGAGCGTTTCGGGTGGCTACACCTTC	CSVERTGSVSGGYTF
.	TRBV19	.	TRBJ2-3	TGTGCCAGTAGTATAAATCGGGTCGCCACAGATACGCAGTATTTT	CASSINRVATDTQYF
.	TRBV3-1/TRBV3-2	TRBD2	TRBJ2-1	TGTGCCAGCAGTAACCACGGGGGCGGGAGGCCCAATGAGCAGTTCTTC	CASSNHGGGRPNEQFF
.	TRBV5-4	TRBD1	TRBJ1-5	TGTGCCAGCAGCTTGGGGACAGGGGGCAATCAGCCCCAGCATTTT	CASSLGTGGNQPQHF
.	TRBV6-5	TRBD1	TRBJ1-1	TGTGCCAGCAGGGACAGGCTGAACACTGAAGCTTTCTTT	CASRDRLNTEAFF
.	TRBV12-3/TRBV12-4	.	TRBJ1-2	TGTGCCAGCAGTTTGGTTGGGGGCGGTGGCTACACCTTC	CASSLVGGGGYTF
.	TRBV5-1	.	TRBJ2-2	TGCGCCAGCAGCTTGGATAAGCGGACAGAAGGCACCGGGGAGCTGTTTTTT	CASSLDKRTEGTGELFF
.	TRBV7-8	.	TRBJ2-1	TGTGCCAGCACGCGTTCCTCCTACAATGAGCAGTTCTTC	CASTRSSYNEQFF
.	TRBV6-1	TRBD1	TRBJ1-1	TGTGCCAGCAGTGACAGGGGGCGGGCGAACACTGAAGCTTTCTTT	CASSDRGRANTEAFF
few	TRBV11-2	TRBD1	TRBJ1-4	TGTGCCAGCAGCTTAGAGGGACAGGGGGTGGGAAAACTGTTTTTT	CASSLEGQGVGKLFF
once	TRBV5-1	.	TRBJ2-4	TGCGCCAGCAGCCCCTCCCTAGCCAAAAACATTCAGTACTTC	CASSPSLAKNIQYF
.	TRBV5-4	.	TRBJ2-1	TGTGCCAGCAGCCAAGCAGAGACAGGCTACAATGAGCAGTTCTTC	CASSQAETGYNEQFF
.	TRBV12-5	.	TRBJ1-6	TGTGCTAGTGGTTCTTCAAGGGGAGGCAGCAATTCACCCCTCCACTTT	CASGSSRGGSNSPLHF
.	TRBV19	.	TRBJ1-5	TGTGCCAGTAGTGGCGGGGTTGTTCAGCCCCAGCATTTT	CASSGGVVQPQHF
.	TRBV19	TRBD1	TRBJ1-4	TGTGCCAGTACGCAAAGGGGACAGCCCAATGAAAAACTGTTTTTT	CASTQRGQPNEKLFF
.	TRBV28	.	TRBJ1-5	TGTGCCAGTACGTCTAACCCTAGCAATCAGCCCCAGCATTTT	CASTSNPSNQPQHF
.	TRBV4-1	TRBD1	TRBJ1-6	TGCGCCAGCAGCCGGACAGGGGGACCTTATAATTCACCCCTCCACTTT	CASSRTGGPYNSPLHF
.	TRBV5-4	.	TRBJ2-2	TGTGCCAGCAGACCTGACAGCACCGGGGAGCTGTTTTTT	CASRPDSTGELFF
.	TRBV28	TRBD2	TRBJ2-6	TGTGCCAGCAGTTTACCGGGACTAGCGGGAGGGCCTTCTGGGGCCAACGTCCTGACTTTC	CASSLPGLAGGPSGANVLTF
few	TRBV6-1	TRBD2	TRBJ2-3	TGTGCCAGCAGTGAAGCGTGGGTAGCGGGCCTCACAGATACGCAGTATTTT	CASSEAWVAGLTDTQYF
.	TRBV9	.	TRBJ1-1	TGTGCCAGCAGCGTAGCCCAGAGAGGCACTGAAGCTTTCTTT	CASSVAQRGTEAFF
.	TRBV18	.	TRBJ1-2	TGTGCCAGCTCACCACCGTCACCAACAGATGGCTACACCTTC	CASSPPSPTDGYTF
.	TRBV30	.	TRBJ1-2	TGTGCCACAGAGGGGGGGGGAACCAGGGTTAACTATGGCTACACCTTC	CATEGGGTRVNYGYTF
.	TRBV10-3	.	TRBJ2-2	TGTGCCATCAGTGAGTCTTTGTCACGCGCGAACACCGGGGAGCTGTTTTTT	CAISESLSRANTGELFF
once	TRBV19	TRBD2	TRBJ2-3	TGTGCCAGTAGTCCCCAAGGGCTAGCGGGCTCAGATACGCAGTATTTT	CASSPQGLAGSDTQYF
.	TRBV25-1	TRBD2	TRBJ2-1	TGTGCCAGCAGTGAACTCGGGTTAGCGGGAGTGAATGAGCAGTTCTTC	CASSELGLAGVNEQFF
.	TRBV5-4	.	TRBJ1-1	TGTGCCAGCAGCTCCGGGAGGAACACTGAAGCTTTCTTT	CASSSGRNTEAFF
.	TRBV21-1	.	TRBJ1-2	TGTGCCAGCAGCGAGTCGGGGGTTCAACGGTATGGCTACACCTTC	CASSESGVQRYGYTF
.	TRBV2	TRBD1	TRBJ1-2	TGTGCCAGCAGTGTGGAGGGGGCGGCTAACTATGGCTACACCTTC	CASSVEGAANYGYTF
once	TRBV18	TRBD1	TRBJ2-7	TGTGCCAGCTCAATTACTGGACAGGGGTCGGGTGGCGAGCAGTACTTC	CASSITGQGSGGEQYF
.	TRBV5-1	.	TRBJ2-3	TGCGCCAGCAACCTCATCCAGGGACACAGCACAGATACGCAGTATTTT	CASNLIQGHSTDTQYF
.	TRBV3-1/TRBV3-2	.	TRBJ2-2	TGTGCCAGCAGCCAACTTTACCTCGGTCAGGGCGGTACCGGGGAGCTGTTTTTT	CASSQLYLGQGGTGELFF
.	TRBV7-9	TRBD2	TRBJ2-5	TGTGCCAGCAGTGATCAGCGGGAGGTAGGCGGAGAGACCCAGTACTTC	CASSDQREVGGETQYF
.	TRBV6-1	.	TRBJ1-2	TGTGCCAGCAGTGACCAGACGGGACTGGGCTATGGCTACACCTTC	CASSDQTGLGYGYTF
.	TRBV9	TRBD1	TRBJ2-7	TGTGCCAGCAGCGTAGCCGGGACAGGGGGAGAGCAGTACTTC	CASSVAGTGGEQYF
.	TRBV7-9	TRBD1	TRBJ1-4	TGTGCCAGCAGCTCGCCCCCGGGACAGGGAGTGGGAAAACTGTTTTTT	CASSSPPGQGVGKLFF
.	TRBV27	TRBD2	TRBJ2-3	TGTGCCAGCAGTTTCGGGACTACCGTTTCAAACGCTCAAGATACGCAGTATTTT	CASSFGTTVSNAQDTQYF
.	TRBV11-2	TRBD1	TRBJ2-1	TGTGCCAGCAGCCTGACCTCGGGACAGGGGAATGAGCAGTTCTTC	CASSLTSGQGNEQFF
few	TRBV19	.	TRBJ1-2	TGTGCCAGTAGTATAGCCCTCAGGGGTTCCTATGGCTACACCTTC	CASSIALRGSYGYTF
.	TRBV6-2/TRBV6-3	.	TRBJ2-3	TGTGCCAGCAGTTACTCGACTAGTAATGTAGATACGCAGTATTTT	CASSYSTSNVDTQYF
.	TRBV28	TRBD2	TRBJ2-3	TGTGCCAGCAGAACACGGGGGGGTGCCTTCCTAGATACGCAGTATTTT	CASRTRGGAFLDTQYF
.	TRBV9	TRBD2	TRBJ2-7	TGTGCCAGCAGCCCCGGGCTAGCGGGTCACGAGCAGTACTTC	CASSPGLAGHEQYF
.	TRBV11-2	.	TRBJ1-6	TGTGCCAGCAGCTTAGATACAGGACGGTCACCCCTCCACTTT	CASSLDTGRSPLHF
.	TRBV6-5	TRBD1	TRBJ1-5	TGTGCCAGCAGTAAATCGACAGGGAACAGTCAGCCCCAGCATTTT	CASSKSTGNSQPQHF
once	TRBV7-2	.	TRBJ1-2	TGTGCCAGCAGCTCTAATTCCGGAGGGCCGGGGGGCTACACCTTC	CASSSNSGGPGGYTF
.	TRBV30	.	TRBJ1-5	TGTGCCTGGAGTGTCTCCAGGGCGGGGGACCAGCCCCAGCATTTT	CAWSVSRAGDQPQHF
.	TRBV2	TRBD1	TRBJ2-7	TGTGCCAGCAGTCCGGACAGGGGGTTCGAGCAGTACTTC	CASSPDRGFEQYF